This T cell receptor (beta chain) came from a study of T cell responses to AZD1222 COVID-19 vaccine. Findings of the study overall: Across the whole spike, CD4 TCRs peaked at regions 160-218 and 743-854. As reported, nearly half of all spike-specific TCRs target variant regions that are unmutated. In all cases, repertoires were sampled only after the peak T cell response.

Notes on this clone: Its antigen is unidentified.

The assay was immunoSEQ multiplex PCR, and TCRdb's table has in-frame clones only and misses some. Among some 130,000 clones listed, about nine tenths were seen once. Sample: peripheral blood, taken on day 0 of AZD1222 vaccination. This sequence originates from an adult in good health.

In DNA form, the CDR3 reads TGTGCCAGCAGTGCATTTTCGGCCGGGGGATTTAAGGTCTACACCTTC. As protein: CASSAFSAGGFKVYTF. The J gene is TRBJ1-2, the V gene TRBV6-1; a possible D gene is TRBD1 (5 bases). This CDR3 spans 16 amino acids. Trimming removed 4 bases at V and 10 bases at J, with 25 bases between. Germline V gene lookup returns CDR1 MNHNS and CDR2 SASEGT.